This T cell receptor beta chain appears in the sequencing data of a study of T cell responses to AZD1222 COVID-19 vaccine. Overall study results and limits: Repertoire sampling was restricted to post-peak T cell response timepoints. Only five or six people who got AZD1222 tested seropositive at baseline.

Researchers grouped second doses given at about 4 or about 12 weeks into one pool. Trimming took off 4 bases at V and 3 bases at J, with 15 bases between the two ends. The CDR3 is made up of 15 amino acids. In germline, CDR1 is SGHTA, CDR2 FQGNSA. Note on this clone: As yet, its antigen is unknown.

Repertoires were generated with immunoSEQ multiplex PCR, while TCRdb's copy carries only in-frame clones and drops some. The data hold more than 85,000 clones, with 88% observed a single time. The chain links TRBV7-2 to TRBJ1-1; possible D gene TRBD1, 5 bases. This TCR came from an adult who received the AZD1222 COVID-19 vaccine. Source: peripheral blood, taken 28 days after the second AZD1222 dose. DNA of the CDR3: TGTGCCAGCAGCTCTCGGAGAGACAGAGACACTGAAGCTTTCTTT. This codes for CASSSRRDRDTEAFF.